Listed here is a single TCR beta chain. Its antigen is still unknown. Base qualities are missing; no much larger clone stands one base away. From cysteine to phenylalanine, the CDR3 is 17 amino acids long. The CDR3 DNA has 51 bases and is translated from base 1. For CDR1 and CDR2, the germline V gene (reference sequence) lists SGHNT and YYREEE. Unmatched junction bases come to 15, with V trimmed by 0 bases and J by 7 bases. The data were obtained in a study of T-cell memory formation after mild COVID-19 (dated by TCRdb to the early 2020s). The study in broad terms: TCR sequence clusters from the two donors were largely donor specific. T-cell clones expanding and contracting after mild COVID-19 in a couple of donors were tracked by longitudinal TCRalpha and TCRbeta repertoire sequencing. Two young, previously healthy adult volunteers, one female and one male, were included in the cohort.

Instrument used: Illumina NovaSeq 6000. TCRalpha and TCRbeta cDNA libraries were built by 5'RACE with constant-segment primers, adding sample barcodes and unique molecular identifiers. RNA was extracted from every sample with Trizol reagent. Libraries were amplified in two PCR steps, with a second sample barcode and Illumina TruSeq adapters added in the second step. Sequencing of libraries was performed on an Illumina NovaSeq with 2 x 150 bp paired-end reads. For the original study's pipeline: The reads were demultiplexed and collapsed into UMI-guided consensus sequences using migec v1.2.7. Using mixcr v2.1.11, UMI consensuses were aligned to TRA and TRB V and J templates and then assembled into clonotypes. Expanded or contracted clonotypes were those called significant by both edgeR and NoisET, with noise models trained on biological replicates. For edgeR calls, the thresholds were a false discovery rate-adjusted p below 0.01 and a log2 fold-change of 1. As an exploratory analysis of dynamics, max-normalized trajectories of the 1000 most abundant clonotypes were examined by PCA with hierarchical clustering. Each responding clone was given a CD4 or CD8 phenotype based on the CD4+ and CD8+ repertoires, which had been sequenced separately. TCRdb trimmed public reads at Q25 via fastp, called clones via MiXCR and kept in-frame beta chains. Rows with one shared CDR3 protein collapse into an entry with the most common genes and DNA. The V and J calls here are based on TCRdb, not the publication. The sample table records about 310,000 distinct CDR3 sequences; just under 20% of these occur just once. In total, the top ten clones hold 20% to 25% of the sample.

Ficoll-Paque density gradient centrifugation was used to isolate PBMCs. Study-wide findings and limitations: SARS-CoV-2 specificity of the second-wave clones peaking on day 37 was not confirmed. Some responding clones were detected in pre-infection memory, which suggested that pre-existing cross-reactive memory T cells had joined the SARS-CoV-2 response. The study covered only a couple of mild cases, and larger cohorts including severe cases with pre-infection samples were considered necessary. Clones contracting from day 15 to 85 had balanced CD4/CD8 phenotypes, while a second wave expanding from day 15 to 37 was biased towards CD4+. Contracting CD4+ clones were found mainly in CM and EM memory subsets, while CD8+ clones were enriched in EMRA.

The chain employs TRBV5-4 and TRBJ1-2; the central 7 bases match TRBD1. Sequenced: PBMCs or a T cell subset sorted from them (not recorded which). The sequence was obtained from a man aged 18-30 years who had mild COVID-19 (a few samples of this study predate the infection). The sample titles of this study are shuffled in the database, so cell type and time point are left out; the donor was told from shared clones. The DNA sequence is given as TGTGCCAGCAGCTTGGGAACAGGGGACTCGGGATTTTCTGGCTACACCTTC. Its coded protein is CASSLGTGDSGFSGYTF.